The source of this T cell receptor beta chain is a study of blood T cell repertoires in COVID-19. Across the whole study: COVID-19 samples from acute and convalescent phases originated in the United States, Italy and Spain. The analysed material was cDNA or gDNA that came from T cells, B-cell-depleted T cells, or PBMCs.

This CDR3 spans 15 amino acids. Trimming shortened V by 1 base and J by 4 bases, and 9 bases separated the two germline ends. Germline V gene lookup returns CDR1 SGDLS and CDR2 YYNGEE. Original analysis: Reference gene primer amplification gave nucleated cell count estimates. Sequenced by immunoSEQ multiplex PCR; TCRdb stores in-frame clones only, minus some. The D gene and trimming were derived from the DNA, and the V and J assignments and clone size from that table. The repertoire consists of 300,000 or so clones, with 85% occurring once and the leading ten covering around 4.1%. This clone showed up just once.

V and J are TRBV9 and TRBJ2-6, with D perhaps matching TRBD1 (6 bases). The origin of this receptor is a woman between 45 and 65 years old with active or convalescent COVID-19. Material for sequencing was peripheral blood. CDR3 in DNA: TGTGCCAGCAGCGTATACAGGGCCGGGGCCAACGTCCTGACTTTC. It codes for CASSVYRAGANVLTF. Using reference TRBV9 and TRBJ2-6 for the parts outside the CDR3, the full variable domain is DSGVTQTPKHLITATGQRVTLRCSPRSGDLSVYWYQQSLDQGLQFLIQYYNGEERAKGNILERFSAQQFPDLHSELNLSSLELGDSALYFCASSVYRAGANVLTFGAGSRLTVL.